A selection of T cell receptor beta chains follows, all from one sample in a study of blood T cells in healthy people across ages. TCRdb processed the 5' RACE reads anew with MiXCR; each CDR3 protein has one entry. The table has approximately 880,000 distinct CDR3 sequences, about 48% seen once. The sequenced sample consisted of blood. The receptors were sampled from a man between 25 and 39 years old in good health. Each CDR3 is given with its conserved first and last residue. Fields, in order: V gene, D gene, J gene, clone size, CDR3 DNA, CDR3 protein. D genes are given only for firm matches. Size is omitted from some rows. Given values are once, few, many or a class for expanded clones.

V gene: TRBV6-6
D gene: -
J gene: TRBJ1-2
clone size: -
CDR3 DNA: TGTGCCAACTCGGTGTCCGGCTCGTCCGGCTACACCTTC
CDR3 protein: CANSVSGSSGYTF

V gene: TRBV5-6
D gene: -
J gene: TRBJ1-1
clone size: -
CDR3 DNA: TGTGCCAGCAGCCCTCTCCCCTCCCGGAAGGGGATGAACACTGAAGCTTTCTTT
CDR3 protein: CASSPLPSRKGMNTEAFF

V gene: TRBV20-1
D gene: -
J gene: TRBJ1-5
clone size: many
CDR3 DNA: TGCAGTGCTAGAGCGTCGACGGATAGCAATCAGCCCCAGCATTTT
CDR3 protein: CSARASTDSNQPQHF

V gene: TRBV27
D gene: -
J gene: TRBJ2-7
clone size: -
CDR3 DNA: TGTGCCAGCAGTTCCCGGGACATCCCCTACGAGCAGTACTTC
CDR3 protein: CASSSRDIPYEQYF

V gene: TRBV29-1
D gene: TRBD1
J gene: TRBJ1-2
clone size: -
CDR3 DNA: TGCAGCGTTGAACAGGGACAGGGCTACACCTTC
CDR3 protein: CSVEQGQGYTF

V gene: TRBV18
D gene: TRBD1
J gene: TRBJ2-7
clone size: -
CDR3 DNA: TGTGCCAGCTCACTCCGGGACAGCGCCTACGAGCAGTACTTC
CDR3 protein: CASSLRDSAYEQYF

V gene: TRBV7-9
D gene: TRBD2
J gene: TRBJ2-5
clone size: -
CDR3 DNA: TGTGCCAGCAGCCTCCTGAGCGGGGTAGAGACCCAGTACTTC
CDR3 protein: CASSLLSGVETQYF

V gene: TRBV11-1
D gene: -
J gene: TRBJ2-3
clone size: -
CDR3 DNA: TGTGCCAGCAGCTTAGCCTCCTCCTTGGTACAAACGCAGTATTTT
CDR3 protein: CASSLASSLVQTQYF

V gene: TRBV7-8
D gene: TRBD2
J gene: TRBJ2-5
clone size: -
CDR3 DNA: TGTGCCAGCAACGAGGGACTACCCGAGACCCAGTACTTC
CDR3 protein: CASNEGLPETQYF

V gene: TRBV5-1
D gene: -
J gene: TRBJ2-5
clone size: few
CDR3 DNA: TGCGCCTCCAGGGAGAGGGAAGAGACCCAGTACTTC
CDR3 protein: CASREREETQYF

V gene: TRBV5-1
D gene: TRBD1
J gene: TRBJ2-4
clone size: -
CDR3 DNA: TGCGCCAGCAGCTCTGGGGCCGGGACAGGGGAAAACATTCAGTACTTC
CDR3 protein: CASSSGAGTGENIQYF

V gene: TRBV7-9
D gene: TRBD1
J gene: TRBJ2-1
clone size: -
CDR3 DNA: TGTGCCAGCACCGAGACAGGGAGCTCCTACAATGAGCAGTTCTTC
CDR3 protein: CASTETGSSYNEQFF

V gene: TRBV2
D gene: TRBD1
J gene: TRBJ2-7
clone size: -
CDR3 DNA: TGTGCCAGCAGTGAAGAGCAGGGGGATGCCTACGAGCAGTACTTC
CDR3 protein: CASSEEQGDAYEQYF

V gene: TRBV5-1
D gene: TRBD1
J gene: TRBJ1-2
clone size: few
CDR3 DNA: TGCGCCAGCGGGGACAGGGTAGTTAACTATGGCTACACCTTC
CDR3 protein: CASGDRVVNYGYTF

V gene: TRBV2
D gene: -
J gene: TRBJ2-5
clone size: -
CDR3 DNA: TGTGCCAGCAGTGATCGAGGGGGGGCGGGTGAGACCCAGTACTTC
CDR3 protein: CASSDRGGAGETQYF

V gene: TRBV28
D gene: -
J gene: TRBJ2-7
clone size: few
CDR3 DNA: TGTGCCAGCAGTTCCTCAGGGATCTACGAGCAGTACTTC
CDR3 protein: CASSSSGIYEQYF

V gene: TRBV28
D gene: -
J gene: TRBJ2-7
clone size: -
CDR3 DNA: TGTGCCAGCAGCAGGGTAGGGGAGGCCTACGAGCAGTACTTC
CDR3 protein: CASSRVGEAYEQYF

V gene: TRBV30
D gene: -
J gene: TRBJ2-3
clone size: -
CDR3 DNA: TGTGCCTGGAGTTGGCTAGCAGGGATTACAGATACGCAGTATTTT
CDR3 protein: CAWSWLAGITDTQYF

V gene: TRBV25-1
D gene: -
J gene: TRBJ1-2
clone size: -
CDR3 DNA: TGTGCCAGCAGTATAGCAGGCATTAACTATGGCTACACCTTC
CDR3 protein: CASSIAGINYGYTF

V gene: TRBV10-3
D gene: -
J gene: TRBJ2-2
clone size: -
CDR3 DNA: TGTGCCATCAGAAATGTTGGGGTGGACACCGGGGAGCTGTTTTTT
CDR3 protein: CAIRNVGVDTGELFF

V gene: TRBV9
D gene: -
J gene: TRBJ1-6
clone size: -
CDR3 DNA: TGTGCCAGCAGCGTAGATTCGGGGTCACCTTCACCCCTCCACTTT
CDR3 protein: CASSVDSGSPSPLHF

V gene: TRBV5-1
D gene: -
J gene: TRBJ1-2
clone size: -
CDR3 DNA: TGCGCCAGCAGCTTGCTGGGGGGTACCAACTATGGCTACACCTTC
CDR3 protein: CASSLLGGTNYGYTF

V gene: TRBV6-5
D gene: TRBD2
J gene: TRBJ2-5
clone size: once
CDR3 DNA: TGTGCCAGCAGTTTTTCGGGGGGTAAAGAGACCCAGTACTTC
CDR3 protein: CASSFSGGKETQYF

V gene: TRBV4-1
D gene: TRBD1
J gene: TRBJ2-5
clone size: -
CDR3 DNA: TGCGCCAGCAGCCAAAACAGGGGGCTTTTGGGAGAGACCCAGTACTTC
CDR3 protein: CASSQNRGLLGETQYF

V gene: TRBV6-1
D gene: -
J gene: TRBJ1-1
clone size: few
CDR3 DNA: TGTGCCAGCAGTGTCCCACACGCCACGGCGGGGGCTGAAGCTTTCTTT
CDR3 protein: CASSVPHATAGAEAFF

V gene: TRBV15
D gene: -
J gene: TRBJ1-6
clone size: -
CDR3 DNA: TGTGCCACCTCCGTATTGGGTCTTAATTCACCCCTCCACTTT
CDR3 protein: CATSVLGLNSPLHF

V gene: TRBV29-1
D gene: -
J gene: TRBJ2-3
clone size: -
CDR3 DNA: TGCACAGGGGGCACAGATACGCAGTATTTT
CDR3 protein: CTGGTDTQYF

V gene: TRBV7-2
D gene: -
J gene: TRBJ2-5
clone size: -
CDR3 DNA: TGTGCCAGCAGCTTACAGTTCGGGGCTTTGGCAGAGACCCAGTACTTC
CDR3 protein: CASSLQFGALAETQYF

V gene: TRBV7-6
D gene: -
J gene: TRBJ1-5
clone size: many
CDR3 DNA: TGTGCCAGCAGCGCCACCTTGGGTCAGCCCCAGCATTTT
CDR3 protein: CASSATLGQPQHF

V gene: TRBV10-3
D gene: -
J gene: TRBJ2-4
clone size: many
CDR3 DNA: TGTGCCATCAGTGGCAGGGGTGGGGAAAACATTCAGTACTTC
CDR3 protein: CAISGRGGENIQYF

V gene: TRBV9
D gene: -
J gene: TRBJ2-3
clone size: -
CDR3 DNA: TGTGCCAGCAGCGTAGGCGAGAGACCCTCAGATACGCAGTATTTT
CDR3 protein: CASSVGERPSDTQYF

V gene: TRBV7-8
D gene: TRBD1
J gene: TRBJ2-7
clone size: -
CDR3 DNA: TGTGCCAGCAGCGATTCGAGACAGGGTTACTACGAGCAGTACTTC
CDR3 protein: CASSDSRQGYYEQYF

V gene: TRBV20-1
D gene: -
J gene: TRBJ1-1
clone size: -
CDR3 DNA: TGCAGTGCTAGAGAGGGGACTGCACAGGGAACTGAAGCTTTCTTT
CDR3 protein: CSAREGTAQGTEAFF

V gene: TRBV25-1
D gene: -
J gene: TRBJ2-3
clone size: -
CDR3 DNA: TGTGCCAGCGTGGCAGGGAGGAGAGATACGCAGTATTTT
CDR3 protein: CASVAGRRDTQYF

V gene: TRBV28
D gene: -
J gene: TRBJ2-4
clone size: -
CDR3 DNA: TGTGCCAGCAGTTTCGGCAGAAGCAATGAGCAGTACTTC
CDR3 protein: CASSFGRSNEQYF

V gene: TRBV25-1
D gene: TRBD1
J gene: TRBJ2-7
clone size: -
CDR3 DNA: TGTGCCAGCAGGAAAGGACAGGTCCCCTACGAGCAGTACTTC
CDR3 protein: CASRKGQVPYEQYF

V gene: TRBV5-1
D gene: TRBD2
J gene: TRBJ2-1
clone size: -
CDR3 DNA: TGCGCCAGCAGCTTGGCGGGACTAGCGGGGGGGTCCCACAATGAGCAGTTCTTC
CDR3 protein: CASSLAGLAGGSHNEQFF

V gene: TRBV6-1
D gene: -
J gene: TRBJ1-2
clone size: -
CDR3 DNA: TGTGCCAGCAGTGCATACCCGGGACGGTCTATTAACTATGGCTACACCTTC
CDR3 protein: CASSAYPGRSINYGYTF

V gene: TRBV7-2
D gene: -
J gene: TRBJ2-3
clone size: few
CDR3 DNA: TGTGCCAGCAGCTTGACAGCCCTCACAGATACGCAGTATTTT
CDR3 protein: CASSLTALTDTQYF

V gene: TRBV28
D gene: -
J gene: TRBJ2-5
clone size: -
CDR3 DNA: TGTGCCAGCAGCTTAGGCGGGGTAACTCCTGGGACCCAGTACTTC
CDR3 protein: CASSLGGVTPGTQYF

V gene: TRBV28
D gene: -
J gene: TRBJ2-1
clone size: once
CDR3 DNA: TGTGCCACGCTTTACTCGGCATGGGGGGACAATGAGCAGTTCTTC
CDR3 protein: CATLYSAWGDNEQFF

V gene: TRBV6-1
D gene: TRBD2
J gene: TRBJ2-3
clone size: few
CDR3 DNA: TGTGCCAGCAAACGGGGGGGCGGCACAGATACGCAGTATTTT
CDR3 protein: CASKRGGGTDTQYF

V gene: TRBV20-1
D gene: TRBD1
J gene: TRBJ2-7
clone size: -
CDR3 DNA: TGCAGTGCCCGGAAGACAGGGGGAGGCGAGCAGTACTTC
CDR3 protein: CSARKTGGGEQYF

V gene: TRBV10-3
D gene: TRBD1
J gene: TRBJ1-1
clone size: few
CDR3 DNA: TGTGCCATCAGAAACCCGGGACAGGGGGCAACGGGACACACTGAAGCTTTCTTT
CDR3 protein: CAIRNPGQGATGHTEAFF

V gene: TRBV5-1
D gene: -
J gene: TRBJ2-1
clone size: few
CDR3 DNA: TGCGCCAGCAGCTTGGGGGGTACGGGACTGACCTCCTACAATGAGCAGTTCTTC
CDR3 protein: CASSLGGTGLTSYNEQFF

V gene: TRBV5-8
D gene: -
J gene: TRBJ1-2
clone size: once
CDR3 DNA: TGTGCCAGCAGCTTCCCCGGGAGGAGGAATGGCTACACCTTC
CDR3 protein: CASSFPGRRNGYTF

V gene: TRBV29-1
D gene: -
J gene: TRBJ2-7
clone size: -
CDR3 DNA: TGCAGCGCCACCGGCGAGGCTTCCTACGAGCAGTACTTC
CDR3 protein: CSATGEASYEQYF

V gene: TRBV12-3/TRBV12-4
D gene: -
J gene: TRBJ2-2
clone size: -
CDR3 DNA: TGTGCTAGCAGGCCGGGTTGGCGGGGTGACGCCGGGGAGCTGTTTTTT
CDR3 protein: CASRPGWRGDAGELFF

V gene: TRBV20-1
D gene: -
J gene: TRBJ2-5
clone size: once
CDR3 DNA: TGCAGTGCTAGAGATTGGGCTTCAGAGACCCAGTACTTC
CDR3 protein: CSARDWASETQYF

V gene: TRBV13
D gene: -
J gene: TRBJ2-3
clone size: -
CDR3 DNA: TGTGCCAGCAGCTTGACACCCAAAGTCACAGATACGCAGTATTTT
CDR3 protein: CASSLTPKVTDTQYF

V gene: TRBV6-6
D gene: TRBD2
J gene: TRBJ2-3
clone size: many
CDR3 DNA: TGTGCCAGCAGTTACGGGACTAGTAATGGAACGCAGTATTTT
CDR3 protein: CASSYGTSNGTQYF